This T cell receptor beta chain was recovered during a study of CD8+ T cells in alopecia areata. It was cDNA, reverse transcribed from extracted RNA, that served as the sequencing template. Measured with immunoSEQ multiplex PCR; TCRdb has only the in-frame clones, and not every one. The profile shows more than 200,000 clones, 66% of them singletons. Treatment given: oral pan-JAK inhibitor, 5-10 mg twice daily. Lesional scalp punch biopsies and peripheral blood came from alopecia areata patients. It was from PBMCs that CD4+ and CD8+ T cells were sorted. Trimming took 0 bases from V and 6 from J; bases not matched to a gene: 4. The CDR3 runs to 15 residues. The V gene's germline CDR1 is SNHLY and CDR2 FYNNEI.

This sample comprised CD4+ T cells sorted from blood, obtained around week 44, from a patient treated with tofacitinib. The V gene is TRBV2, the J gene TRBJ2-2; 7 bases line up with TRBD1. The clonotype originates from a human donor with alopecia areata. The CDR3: CASSEALQGAGELFF. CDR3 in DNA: TGTGCCAGCAGTGAAGCGCTTCAGGGGGCCGGGGAGCTGTTTTTT.